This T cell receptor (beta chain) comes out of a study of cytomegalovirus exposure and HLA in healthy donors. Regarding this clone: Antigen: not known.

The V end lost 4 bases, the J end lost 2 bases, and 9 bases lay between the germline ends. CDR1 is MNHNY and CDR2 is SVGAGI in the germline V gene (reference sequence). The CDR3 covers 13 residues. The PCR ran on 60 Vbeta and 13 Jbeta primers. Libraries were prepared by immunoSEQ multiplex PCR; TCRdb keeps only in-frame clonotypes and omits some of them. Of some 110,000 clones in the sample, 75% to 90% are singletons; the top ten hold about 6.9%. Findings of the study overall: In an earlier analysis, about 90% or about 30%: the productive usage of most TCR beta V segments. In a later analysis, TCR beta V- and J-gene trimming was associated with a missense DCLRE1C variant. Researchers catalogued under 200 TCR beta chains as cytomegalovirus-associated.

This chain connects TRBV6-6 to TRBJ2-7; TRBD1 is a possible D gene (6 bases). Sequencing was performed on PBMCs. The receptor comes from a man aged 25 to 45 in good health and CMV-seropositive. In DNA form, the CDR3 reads TGTGCCAGCAGTTGGTCAGGGGCCTACGAGCAGTACTTC. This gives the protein CASSWSGAYEQYF.